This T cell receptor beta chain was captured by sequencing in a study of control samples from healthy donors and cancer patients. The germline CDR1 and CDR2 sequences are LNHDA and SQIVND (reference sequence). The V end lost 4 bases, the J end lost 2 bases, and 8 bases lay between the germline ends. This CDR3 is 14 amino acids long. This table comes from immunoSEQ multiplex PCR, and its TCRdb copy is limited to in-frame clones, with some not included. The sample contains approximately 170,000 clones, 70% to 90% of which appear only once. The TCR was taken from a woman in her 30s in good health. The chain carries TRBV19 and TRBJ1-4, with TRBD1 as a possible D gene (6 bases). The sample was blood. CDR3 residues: CASSTQGTNEKLFF. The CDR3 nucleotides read TGTGCCAGTAGTACACAGGGTACTAATGAAAAACTGTTTTTT.